Listed below are T cell receptor beta chains from one sample, sequenced in a study of blood T cell repertoires in COVID-19. The table came from immunoSEQ multiplex PCR; TCRdb's copy has only in-frame clones and leaves some out. The table includes about 150,000 clones, under 90% detected once. The sequencing input was peripheral blood. The receptor source for this set is a woman aged 55-69 years with active or convalescent COVID-19. Each CDR3 is given without its conserved first and last residue. D genes are given only for firm matches.

d_gene: -
v_gene: TRBV10-3
CDR3aa: AISESMEGNEQY

d_gene: -
v_gene: TRBV7-2
CDR3aa: ASSLGQPSTDTQY

d_gene: TRBD2
v_gene: TRBV5-6
CDR3aa: ASSLFGGGPDTQY

d_gene: -
v_gene: TRBV24-1
CDR3aa: ATSDYGKPQH

d_gene: -
v_gene: TRBV6-6
CDR3aa: ASRIDSAGSYNEQF

d_gene: TRBD2
v_gene: TRBV6-6
CDR3aa: ASQLAALQETQY

d_gene: TRBD2
v_gene: TRBV19
CDR3aa: ASSPKRLSGTYEQY

d_gene: TRBD1
v_gene: TRBV2
CDR3aa: ASSLQGGNYGYT

d_gene: -
v_gene: TRBV29-1
CDR3aa: SVAGDELDSGNTIY

d_gene: -
v_gene: TRBV5-1
CDR3aa: ASSLTGGRVLNTEAF

d_gene: TRBD2
v_gene: TRBV6-9
CDR3aa: ATPTRGGTDTQY

d_gene: -
v_gene: TRBV4-3
CDR3aa: ASSHNRGPGNTIY

d_gene: -
v_gene: TRBV12-3/TRBV12-4
CDR3aa: ASKLTGPEQY

d_gene: -
v_gene: TRBV10-2
CDR3aa: ASSESGQPPTDTQY

d_gene: -
v_gene: TRBV18
CDR3aa: ASSLTGSTDTQY

d_gene: TRBD2
v_gene: TRBV18
CDR3aa: ASSLGTSRYEQY

d_gene: -
v_gene: TRBV6-1
CDR3aa: ASSEGAATDTQY

d_gene: TRBD1
v_gene: TRBV7-9
CDR3aa: ASSPDRGGHVLT

d_gene: TRBD2
v_gene: TRBV27
CDR3aa: ASSLYIGLAVGELF

d_gene: -
v_gene: TRBV5-1
CDR3aa: ASSLMEINQPQH

d_gene: -
v_gene: TRBV11-2
CDR3aa: ASSETDYGYT

d_gene: TRBD2
v_gene: TRBV18
CDR3aa: ASSPPSSGITDTQY

d_gene: -
v_gene: TRBV28
CDR3aa: ASSLTKQGNQPQH

d_gene: -
v_gene: TRBV15
CDR3aa: ATSRGLVRGGTGELF

d_gene: -
v_gene: TRBV5-1
CDR3aa: ASSLDRGTYSYNEQF

d_gene: TRBD2
v_gene: TRBV13
CDR3aa: ASTGTSGYNEQF

d_gene: TRBD2
v_gene: TRBV7-2
CDR3aa: ASTTGTTSQETQY

d_gene: TRBD1
v_gene: TRBV5-6
CDR3aa: ASSYGQGGGYT

d_gene: TRBD1
v_gene: TRBV24-1
CDR3aa: ATSDFLSGQLTDTQY

d_gene: TRBD1
v_gene: TRBV19
CDR3aa: ASRTQGSTDTQY

d_gene: -
v_gene: TRBV7-2
CDR3aa: ASSLAWGLNSPLH

d_gene: -
v_gene: TRBV6-5
CDR3aa: ATAVSGNTIY

d_gene: -
v_gene: TRBV30
CDR3aa: ALDQGLNYGYT

d_gene: TRBD1
v_gene: TRBV19
CDR3aa: ATSQQGASNSPLH

d_gene: -
v_gene: TRBV27
CDR3aa: ASSFAGSPYGYT

d_gene: TRBD2
v_gene: TRBV30
CDR3aa: AWALAVGQY

d_gene: -
v_gene: TRBV27
CDR3aa: ASTLGGPTDTQY

d_gene: -
v_gene: TRBV2
CDR3aa: ASSPSTGNTGELF

d_gene: -
v_gene: TRBV5-4
CDR3aa: ASSSAPLQGTTEAF

d_gene: TRBD1
v_gene: TRBV19
CDR3aa: ASSPGTGGIAF

d_gene: -
v_gene: TRBV9
CDR3aa: ASSVGDSFLSEAF

d_gene: -
v_gene: TRBV13
CDR3aa: ASSQRPPNTGELF

d_gene: TRBD1
v_gene: TRBV14
CDR3aa: ASSLQGNEQY

d_gene: -
v_gene: TRBV28
CDR3aa: ASSLLQGGDGYT

d_gene: TRBD1
v_gene: TRBV2
CDR3aa: ASRGDRGPIQETQY

d_gene: -
v_gene: TRBV9
CDR3aa: ASSVGIQIQETQY

d_gene: -
v_gene: TRBV10-1
CDR3aa: ASNRPRELF

d_gene: -
v_gene: TRBV2
CDR3aa: ASSGAAYEQY

d_gene: -
v_gene: TRBV2
CDR3aa: ASRVDAGGTEAF

d_gene: TRBD1
v_gene: TRBV28
CDR3aa: ASHRTGLETQY

d_gene: TRBD1
v_gene: TRBV27
CDR3aa: ASSERQGAKRYT

d_gene: TRBD1
v_gene: TRBV19
CDR3aa: ASLTGAGQPQH

d_gene: -
v_gene: TRBV19
CDR3aa: ASSIDSRNQPQH

d_gene: TRBD2
v_gene: TRBV7-3
CDR3aa: ASSPRGGAEESYNEQF